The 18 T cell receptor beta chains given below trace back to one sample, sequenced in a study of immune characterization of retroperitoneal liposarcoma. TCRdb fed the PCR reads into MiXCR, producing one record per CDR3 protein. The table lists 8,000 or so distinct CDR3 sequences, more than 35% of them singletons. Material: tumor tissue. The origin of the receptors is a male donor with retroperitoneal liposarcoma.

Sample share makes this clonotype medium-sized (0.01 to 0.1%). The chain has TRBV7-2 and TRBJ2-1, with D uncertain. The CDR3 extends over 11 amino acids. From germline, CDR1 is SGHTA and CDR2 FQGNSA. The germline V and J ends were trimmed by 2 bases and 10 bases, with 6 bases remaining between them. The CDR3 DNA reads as TGTGCCAGCAGCTTATTGAACGAGCAGTTCTTC. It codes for CASSLLNEQFF.

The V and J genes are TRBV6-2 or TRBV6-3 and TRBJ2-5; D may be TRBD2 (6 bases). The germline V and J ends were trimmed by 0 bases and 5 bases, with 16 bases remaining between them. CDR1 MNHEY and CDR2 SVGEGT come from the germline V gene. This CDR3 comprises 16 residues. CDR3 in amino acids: CASSYSGSSRAETQYF. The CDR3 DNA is TGTGCCAGCAGTTACTCCGGGAGCTCAAGGGCCGAGACCCAGTACTTC.

The DNA of the CDR3 is TGTGCCAGCAGTTGGGACGGGGGCGTTGAGCAGTACTTC. This gives the protein CASSWDGGVEQYF. The chain links TRBV27 to TRBJ2-5, with D perhaps matching TRBD1 or TRBD2 (6 bases each). Trimming cost V 4 bases and J 11 bases, with 17 bases left between them. This CDR3 comprises 13 residues. Looked up from germline, CDR1 is MNHEY and CDR2 is SMNVEV (reference sequence).

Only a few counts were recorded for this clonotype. CDR3 amino acids: CASSLAEFNEQFF. The DNA for the CDR3 is TGTGCCAGCAGCTTAGCGGAGTTCAATGAGCAGTTCTTC. The chain is built from TRBV7-8 and TRBJ2-1, with unresolved D. The CDR3 has 13 amino acids. CDR1 SGHVS and CDR2 FQNEAQ come from the germline V gene. Trimming cost V 0 bases and J 6 bases, with 6 bases left between them.

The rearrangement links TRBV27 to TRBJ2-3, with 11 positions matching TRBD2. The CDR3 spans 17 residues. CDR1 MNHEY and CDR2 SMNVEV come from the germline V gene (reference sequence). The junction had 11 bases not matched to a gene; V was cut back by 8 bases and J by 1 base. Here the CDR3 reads CASGPSGGLFGTDTQYF. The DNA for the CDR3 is TGTGCCAGCGGCCCTAGCGGGGGGCTCTTCGGCACAGATACGCAGTATTTT.

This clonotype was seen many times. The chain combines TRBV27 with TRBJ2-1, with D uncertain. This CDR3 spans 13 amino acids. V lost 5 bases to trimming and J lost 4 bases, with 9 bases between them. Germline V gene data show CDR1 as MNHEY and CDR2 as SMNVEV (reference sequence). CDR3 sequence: CASSPTNYNEQFF. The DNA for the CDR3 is TGTGCCAGCAGTCCCACTAATTACAATGAGCAGTTCTTC.

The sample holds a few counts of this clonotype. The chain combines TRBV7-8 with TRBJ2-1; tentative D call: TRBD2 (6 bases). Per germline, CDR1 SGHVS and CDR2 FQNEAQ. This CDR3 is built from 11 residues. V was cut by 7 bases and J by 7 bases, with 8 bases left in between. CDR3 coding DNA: TGTGCCAGCACCGGAGGGAATGAGCAGTTCTTC. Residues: CASTGGNEQFF.

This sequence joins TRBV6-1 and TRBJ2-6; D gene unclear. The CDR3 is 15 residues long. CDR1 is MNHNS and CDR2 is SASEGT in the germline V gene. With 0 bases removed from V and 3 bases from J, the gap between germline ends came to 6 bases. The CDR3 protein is CASSEARGGANVLTF. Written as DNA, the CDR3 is TGTGCCAGCAGTGAAGCTAGAGGTGGGGCCAACGTCCTGACTTTC.

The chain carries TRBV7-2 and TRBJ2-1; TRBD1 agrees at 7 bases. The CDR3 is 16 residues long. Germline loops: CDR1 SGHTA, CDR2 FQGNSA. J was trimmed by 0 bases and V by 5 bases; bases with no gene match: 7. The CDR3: CASSADRDPSYNEQFF. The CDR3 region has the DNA TGTGCCAGCAGCGCAGACAGGGATCCCTCCTACAATGAGCAGTTCTTC.

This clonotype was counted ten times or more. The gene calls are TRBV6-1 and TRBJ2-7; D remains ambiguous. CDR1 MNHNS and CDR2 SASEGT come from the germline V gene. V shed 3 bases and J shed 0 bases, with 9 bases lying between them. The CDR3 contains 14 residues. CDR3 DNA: TGTGCCAGCAGTGAGTACTCGATCTCCTACGAGCAGTACTTC. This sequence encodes CASSEYSISYEQYF.

The CDR3: CASSKLHNEQFF. Here the CDR3 DNA reads TGTGCCAGCAGCAAACTTCACAATGAGCAGTTCTTC. The chain joins TRBV27 to TRBJ2-1; no definite D call. Between the trimmed V and J ends, which lost 6 bases and 5 bases, there was a span of 8 bases. In germline, CDR1 is MNHEY, CDR2 SMNVEV (reference sequence). This CDR3 comprises 12 residues.

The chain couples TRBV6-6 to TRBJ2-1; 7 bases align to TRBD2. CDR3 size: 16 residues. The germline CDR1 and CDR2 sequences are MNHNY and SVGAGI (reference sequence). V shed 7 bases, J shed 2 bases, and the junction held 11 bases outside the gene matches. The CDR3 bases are TGTGCCAGCACCTCTAGACGACTAGCAGCCTACAATGAGCAGTTCTTC. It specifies CASTSRRLAAYNEQFF.

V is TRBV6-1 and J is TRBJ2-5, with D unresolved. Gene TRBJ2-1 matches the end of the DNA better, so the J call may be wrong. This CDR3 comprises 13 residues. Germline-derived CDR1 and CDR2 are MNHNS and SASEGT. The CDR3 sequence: CASSEIRIDEQFF. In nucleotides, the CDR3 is TGTGCCAGCAGTGAAATCAGGATCGATGAGCAGTTCTTC.

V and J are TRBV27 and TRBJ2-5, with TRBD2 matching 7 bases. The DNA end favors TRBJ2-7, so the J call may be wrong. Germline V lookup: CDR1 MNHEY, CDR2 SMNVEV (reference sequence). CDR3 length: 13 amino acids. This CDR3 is CASTQRGGYEQYF. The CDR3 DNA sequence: TGTGCCAGCACTCAGCGGGGAGGCTACGAGCAGTACTTC.

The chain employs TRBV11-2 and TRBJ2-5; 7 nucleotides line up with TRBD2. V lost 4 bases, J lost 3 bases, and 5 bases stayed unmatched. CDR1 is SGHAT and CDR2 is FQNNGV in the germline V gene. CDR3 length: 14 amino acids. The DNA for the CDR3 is TGTGCCAGCAGCTCGGCGGCGGGGGAAGAGACCCAGTACTTC. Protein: CASSSAAGEETQYF.

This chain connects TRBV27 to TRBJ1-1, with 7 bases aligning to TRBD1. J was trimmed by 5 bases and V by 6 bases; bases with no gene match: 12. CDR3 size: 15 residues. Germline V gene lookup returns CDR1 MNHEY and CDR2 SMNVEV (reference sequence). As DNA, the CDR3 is TGTGCCAGCAGGTACAGGGGATCGAAGGGGACTGAAGCTTTCTTT. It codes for CASRYRGSKGTEAFF.

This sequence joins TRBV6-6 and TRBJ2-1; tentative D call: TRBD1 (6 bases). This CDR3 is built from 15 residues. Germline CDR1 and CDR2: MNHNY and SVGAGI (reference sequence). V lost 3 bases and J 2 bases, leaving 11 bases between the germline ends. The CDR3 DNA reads TGTGCCAGCAGTTATCGGGACACTGCCTACAATGAGCAGTTCTTC. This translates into CASSYRDTAYNEQFF.

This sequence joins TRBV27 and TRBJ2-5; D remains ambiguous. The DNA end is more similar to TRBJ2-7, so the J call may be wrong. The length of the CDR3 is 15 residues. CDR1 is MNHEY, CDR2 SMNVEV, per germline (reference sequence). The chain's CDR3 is CASRAGAIFTYEQYF. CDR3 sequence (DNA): TGTGCCAGCAGAGCCGGAGCGATATTTACCTACGAGCAGTACTTC.